A selection of T cell receptor beta chains follows, all from one sample in a study of blood T cell repertoires in COVID-19. Assay used: immunoSEQ multiplex PCR; TCRdb lists only in-frame clones, some missing. The sample has about 130,000 clones; around nine tenths are singletons. Sequencing was carried out using peripheral blood. Source of these receptors: a woman aged 70-85 years with COVID-19, enrolled during active disease. The CDR3 runs from the conserved cysteine through the conserved F or W. The order of the fields is V gene, D gene, clone size, CDR3 length, J gene, CDR3 DNA, CDR3 protein. A D gene is named only where the DNA matches it firmly. Clone size is shown for a subset of rows, as once, few, many or a class of expanded clone.

TRBV2,TRBD2,-,17,TRBJ2-5,TGTGCCAGCAAGTTCGGGGGTTGGGGGGGTCTTAGGGAGACCCAGTACTTC,CASKFGGWGGLRETQYF
TRBV5-1,-,-,14,TRBJ1-6,TGCGCCAGCAGCTTTGACAGATTCTATTCACCCCTCCACTTT,CASSFDRFYSPLHF
TRBV4-2,-,-,15,TRBJ2-5,TGTGCCAGCAGCCGTACAGGGGAGGTCCAAGAGACCCAGTACTTC,CASSRTGEVQETQYF
TRBV4-1,-,-,14,TRBJ2-7,TGCGCCAGCAGCCAAGTTCCCCAGGGTTACGAGCAGTACTTC,CASSQVPQGYEQYF
TRBV4-2,TRBD2,-,16,TRBJ2-5,TGTGCCAGCAGCCAAGAGGCAACGGGGGGGCCAGAGACCCAGTACTTC,CASSQEATGGPETQYF
TRBV10-3,-,-,13,TRBJ1-5,TGTGCCATCAGTGATAGTAGCAATCAGCCCCAGCATTTT,CAISDSSNQPQHF
TRBV15,TRBD2,-,13,TRBJ2-5,TGTGCCACCAGCACTAGCGGGGAGCGGGCCCAGTACTTC,CATSTSGERAQYF
TRBV24-1,TRBD1,-,13,TRBJ2-7,TGTGCCACCAGTGACGCAGACAGGGACGAGCAGTACTTC,CATSDADRDEQYF
TRBV27,-,-,16,TRBJ2-5,TGTGCCAGCAGTTTAAATACGGGGGGACATCAAGAGACCCAGTACTTC,CASSLNTGGHQETQYF
TRBV3-1/TRBV3-2,TRBD2,-,15,TRBJ2-3,TGTGCCAGCAGCCGGGCTAGCGGGGTATCAGATACGCAGTATTTT,CASSRASGVSDTQYF
TRBV21-1,-,-,16,TRBJ2-7,TGTGCCAGCAGCAAAGGTGGTGGCAGGGGGAGGTCCGAGCAGTACTTC,CASSKGGGRGRSEQYF
TRBV27,-,once,14,TRBJ1-6,TGTGCCAGCAGTCCCAACTCCTATAATTCACCCCTCCACTTT,CASSPNSYNSPLHF
TRBV7-2,-,-,15,TRBJ2-1,TGTGCCAGCAGCCCCGGTCGGGGGAATTACAATGAGCAGTTCTTC,CASSPGRGNYNEQFF
TRBV4-2,TRBD1,-,15,TRBJ2-7,TGTGCCAGCAGCCAAGGTGAAGGGGGCCGGTACGAGCAGTACTTC,CASSQGEGGRYEQYF
TRBV6-4,-,-,13,TRBJ2-4,TGTGCCAGCAGTGACGACGGGTTGGGCATTCAGTACTTC,CASSDDGLGIQYF
TRBV6-6,TRBD1,-,15,TRBJ1-5,TGTGCCAGCAGTCTTAAGGGGGCGAGCAATCAGCCCCAGCATTTT,CASSLKGASNQPQHF
TRBV9,-,-,14,TRBJ2-3,TGTGCCAGCAGCGTACAGGTGAGCACAGATACGCAGTATTTT,CASSVQVSTDTQYF
TRBV9,-,-,15,TRBJ2-7,TGTGCCAGCAGCCCAGGAGGGAGGCATACCGGGGAGCAGTACTTC,CASSPGGRHTGEQYF
TRBV28,-,-,20,TRBJ1-5,TGTGCCAGCAGTCTAGGGATTTTCTTCGGGGAGCAACCCCGGGATCAGCCCCAGCATTTT,CASSLGIFFGEQPRDQPQHF
TRBV10-3,-,-,14,TRBJ2-7,TGTGCCATCACCGGGGGGCGCTTTATGGACGAGCAGTACTTC,CAITGGRFMDEQYF
TRBV6-5,TRBD1,-,14,TRBJ1-3,TGTGCCAGCGCACGGGACAGGGCTGGAAACACCATATATTTT,CASARDRAGNTIYF
TRBV4-1,TRBD1,-,16,TRBJ1-2,TGCGCCAGCAGCCAAGCTCCGACAGGGAGCAACTATGGCTACACCTTC,CASSQAPTGSNYGYTF
TRBV19,TRBD1,-,14,TRBJ1-2,TGTGCCAGTATGACAGGGAAGGGTCTTCATGGCTACACCTTC,CASMTGKGLHGYTF
TRBV5-4,TRBD2,-,14,TRBJ2-5,TGTGCCAGCAGCCCCGGGACTAGCGGGGCCTATGGCAACTTC,CASSPGTSGAYGNF
TRBV3-1/TRBV3-2,TRBD1,-,14,TRBJ1-4,TGTGCCAGCAGCCACCAGGGGGCATATGAAAAACTGTTTTTT,CASSHQGAYEKLFF
TRBV3-1/TRBV3-2,TRBD1,-,15,TRBJ1-5,TGTGCCAGCAGCCAAGATGCGACAGGGAATCAGCCCCAGCATTTT,CASSQDATGNQPQHF
TRBV6-5,-,-,15,TRBJ1-6,TGTGCCAGCATCACTCAGAGGAGCGGCTTTTCACCCCTCCACTTT,CASITQRSGFSPLHF
TRBV3-1/TRBV3-2,TRBD1,-,16,TRBJ1-6,TGTGCCAGCAGCCCCCCAGGGGCAGGGGGCTCACTTCCCCTCCACTTT,CASSPPGAGGSLPLHF
TRBV3-1/TRBV3-2,-,-,15,TRBJ2-6,TGTGCCAGCAGCTACAGGGCATCTGGGGCCAACGTCCTGACTTTC,CASSYRASGANVLTF
TRBV29-1,-,-,13,TRBJ1-5,TGCAGCGTTGGGTCCGGGGGGGACCAGCCCCAGCATTTT,CSVGSGGDQPQHF